This passage covers 17 T cell receptor beta chains from one sample sequenced in a study of T cell responses to AZD1222 COVID-19 vaccine. Some clones are missing from TCRdb's copy, which holds only in-frame ones; the method was immunoSEQ multiplex PCR. Of some 200,000 clones in the sample, about nine tenths were seen once. The sample was peripheral blood, taken on day 0 of AZD1222 vaccination. These receptors were collected from an adult in good health.

The genes are TRBV2 and TRBJ2-7; D is unresolved. Germline CDR1 is SNHLY and CDR2 is FYNNEI. Trimming removed 4 bases from V and 2 bases from J, with 15 bases in between. This CDR3 has 15 residues. This CDR3 is CASSVRQTSPYEQYF. DNA of the CDR3: TGTGCCAGCAGTGTTCGGCAGACCTCCCCCTACGAGCAGTACTTC.

The rearrangement joins TRBV9 to TRBJ1-3; D may be TRBD1 (5 bases). This CDR3 contains 14 residues. The ends were cut back, 5 bases at V and 5 bases at J, with 14 bases in the middle. Germline CDR1 reads SGDLS; CDR2 reads YYNGEE. The CDR3 sequence is CASSVSDTRNTIYF. CDR3 DNA sequence: TGTGCCAGCAGTGTATCGGACACCCGAAACACCATATATTTT.

The chain links TRBV6-2 or TRBV6-3 to TRBJ1-6, with 7 bases aligning to TRBD1. Germline assignment: CDR1 MNHEY and CDR2 SVGEGT. With V trimmed by 2 bases and J by 10 bases, 14 bases remained unmatched. This CDR3 region has 17 residues. CDR3 amino acids: CASSYGYARQGGSPLHF. Here the CDR3 DNA reads TGTGCCAGCAGTTACGGCTATGCGCGACAGGGAGGCTCACCCCTCCACTTT.

This rearrangement joins TRBV29-1 to TRBJ1-5; possibly TRBD1 for D (5 bases). Between the trimmed V and J ends, which lost 4 bases and 3 bases, there was a span of 13 bases. The length of the CDR3 is 14 residues. Germline lookup yields CDR1 SQVTM and CDR2 ANQGSEA. CDR3 sequence: CSVAETEPNQPQHF. The CDR3 DNA reads as TGCAGCGTTGCTGAGACAGAACCCAATCAGCCCCAGCATTTT.

This chain links TRBV28 with TRBJ2-2, with 7 bases that match TRBD1. The CDR3 contains 13 residues. Germline V gives CDR1 MDHEN, CDR2 SYDVKM. The J segment lost 5 bases and the V segment lost 11 bases, leaving 8 bases of the junction unmatched. The CDR3 is CAAGTEGTGELFF. CDR3 nucleotide sequence: TGTGCCGCCGGGACAGAAGGAACCGGGGAGCTGTTTTTT.

The V call is TRBV7-6, the J call TRBJ1-3, with 7 bases matching TRBD1. J lost 3 bases, V lost 1 base, and 6 bases had no gene match. Per germline, CDR1 SGHVS and CDR2 FNYEAQ. This CDR3 has 16 residues. CDR3 DNA: TGTGCCAGCAGCTTAGTGGAGGGGGCAGGTGGAAACACCATATATTTT. The encoded protein is CASSLVEGAGGNTIYF.

The chain couples TRBV28 to TRBJ2-7, with TRBD1 identical over 12 bases. The CDR3 length is 18 residues. V was pared by 6 bases and J by 6 bases, with 18 bases of the junction left unmatched. Germline lookup yields CDR1 MDHEN and CDR2 SYDVKM. CDR3 bases: TGTGCCAGCAGCAAAGGGACAGGGGGCGCATTTCTTCCGACCGAGCAGTACTTC. Its protein is CASSKGTGGAFLPTEQYF.

This chain links TRBV6-5 with TRBJ1-6; 7 nucleotides line up with TRBD1. CDR3 length: 14 amino acids. The germline gives CDR1 MNHEY, CDR2 SVGAGI. The J segment lost 8 bases and the V segment lost 2 bases, leaving 3 bases of the junction unmatched. CDR3 sequence reads: CASSYGRGDSPLHF. DNA of the CDR3: TGTGCCAGCAGTTACGGCAGGGGGGATTCACCCCTCCACTTT.

The rearrangement uses TRBV6-2 or TRBV6-3 and TRBJ2-3; TRBD2 matches 8 bases. This CDR3 contains 18 residues. The junction had 12 bases not matched to a gene; V was cut back by 4 bases and J by 0 bases. Per germline, CDR1 MNHEY and CDR2 SVGEGT. The CDR3 DNA sequence: TGTGCCAGCAGTTCCACCGGCCCACTAGCGGTGAGCACAGATACGCAGTATTTT. It encodes CASSSTGPLAVSTDTQYF.

This rearrangement joins TRBV12-3 or TRBV12-4 to TRBJ2-3; D is uncertain. Trimming left V 7 bases short and J 4 bases short, with 9 bases between. The CDR3 consists of 12 residues. CDR3 in DNA: TGTGCCAGCACCCTGGAGCCAGATACGCAGTATTTT. As protein: CASTLEPDTQYF.

This clone was detected only a few times. This sequence joins TRBV28 and TRBJ2-7, with D unclear. V lost 1 base and J 3 bases, leaving 7 bases between the germline ends. CDR1 MDHEN and CDR2 SYDVKM come from the germline V gene. The CDR3 runs to 13 residues. The CDR3 here is CASSLSPVYEQYF. The DNA for the CDR3 is TGTGCCAGCAGTTTATCCCCAGTCTACGAGCAGTACTTC.

J is TRBJ1-5 and V is TRBV6-5, with D tentatively TRBD1 (5 bases). Germline V CDR1 and CDR2: MNHEY, SVGAGI. The CDR3 covers 14 residues. V gave up 4 bases and J gave up 2 bases, with 9 bases separating them. This CDR3 is CASSWGDGNQPQHF. CDR3 DNA: TGTGCCAGCAGTTGGGGGGATGGCAATCAGCCCCAGCATTTT.

The chain employs TRBV28 and TRBJ2-2, with D hard to call. Germline CDR1 is MDHEN and CDR2 is SYDVKM. The CDR3 consists of 15 residues. V lost 1 base and J lost 4, with 10 bases in between. The CDR3 region is CASSLSATPTGELFF. For the CDR3, the DNA is TGTGCCAGCAGTTTATCGGCCACACCCACCGGGGAGCTGTTTTTT.

The chain recombines TRBV9 with TRBJ2-1; the D is unclear. The V gene lost 0 bases and the J gene lost 0 bases, with 19 bases spanning the gap. The CDR3 extends over 19 amino acids. CDR1 and CDR2 (germline): SGDLS, YYNGEE. The CDR3 bases are TGTGCCAGCAGCGTAGAGCACTACTTCGGCCAAGGCTCCTACAATGAGCAGTTCTTC. Encoded protein: CASSVEHYFGQGSYNEQFF. The whole variable domain, remainder taken from reference TRBV9 and TRBJ2-1, is DSGVTQTPKHLITATGQRVTLRCSPRSGDLSVYWYQQSLDQGLQFLIQYYNGEERAKGNILERFSAQQFPDLHSELNLSSLELGDSALYFCASSVEHYFGQGSYNEQFFGPGTRLTVL.

This rearrangement joins TRBV6-5 to TRBJ1-5; D is unresolved. The CDR3 loop spans 14 amino acids. Germline V gene sequence: CDR1 MNHEY, CDR2 SVGAGI. The V end was cut by 0 bases, the J end by 3 bases, with 6 bases between. The CDR3 is CASSYSILNQPQHF. CDR3 nucleotide sequence: TGTGCCAGCAGTTACTCGATTCTCAATCAGCCCCAGCATTTT.

The chain is built from TRBV12-5 and TRBJ2-4, with a weak D call TRBD2 (5 bases). This CDR3 spans 15 amino acids. The germline CDR1 and CDR2 sequences are LGHNT and FRNRAP. Deletions cut 1 base from V and 3 bases from J, with 10 bases between. CDR3 sequence: CASGLAAAGKNIQYF. As DNA, the CDR3 is TGTGCTAGTGGTTTGGCAGCGGCGGGCAAAAACATTCAGTACTTC.

The chain employs TRBV7-2 and TRBJ2-2; 12 positions match TRBD1. CDR1 is SGHTA and CDR2 is FQGNSA in the germline V gene. The CDR3 runs 16 residues. Losses at the gene ends were 5 bases for V and 6 bases for J; bases not matched to a gene: 7. CDR3 region: CASSPGGTGGSGELFF. The DNA for the CDR3 is TGTGCCAGCAGCCCAGGCGGGACAGGGGGCTCCGGGGAGCTGTTTTTT.